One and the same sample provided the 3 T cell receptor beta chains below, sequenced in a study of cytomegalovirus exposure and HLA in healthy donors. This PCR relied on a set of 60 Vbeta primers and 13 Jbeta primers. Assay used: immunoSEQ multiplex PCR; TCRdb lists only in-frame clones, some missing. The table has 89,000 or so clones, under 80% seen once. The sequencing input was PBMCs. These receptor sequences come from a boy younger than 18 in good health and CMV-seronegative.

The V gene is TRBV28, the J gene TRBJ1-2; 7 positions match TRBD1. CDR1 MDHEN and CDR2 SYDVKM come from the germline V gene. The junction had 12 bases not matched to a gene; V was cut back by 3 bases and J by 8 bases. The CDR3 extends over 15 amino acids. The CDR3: CASSFPPLGQWGYTF. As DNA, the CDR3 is TGTGCCAGCAGTTTTCCCCCATTGGGACAGTGGGGCTACACCTTC.

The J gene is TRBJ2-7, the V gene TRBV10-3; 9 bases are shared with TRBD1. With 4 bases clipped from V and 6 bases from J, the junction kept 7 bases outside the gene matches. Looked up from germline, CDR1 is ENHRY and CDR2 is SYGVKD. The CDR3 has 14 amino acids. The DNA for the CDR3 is TGTGCCATCAGTGGAGGGACAGGGTCGAGCGAGCAGTACTTC. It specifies CAISGGTGSSEQYF.

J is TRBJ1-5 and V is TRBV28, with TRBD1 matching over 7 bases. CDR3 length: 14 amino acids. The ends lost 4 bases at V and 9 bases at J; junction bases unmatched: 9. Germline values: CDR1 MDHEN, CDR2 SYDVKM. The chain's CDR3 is CASSWRGPMTPQHF. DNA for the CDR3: TGTGCCAGCAGTTGGAGGGGGCCCATGACGCCCCAGCATTTT. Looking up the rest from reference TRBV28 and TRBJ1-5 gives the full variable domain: DVKVTQSSRYLVKRTGEKVFLECVQDMDHENMFWYRQDPGLGLRLIYFSYDVKMKEKGDIPEGYSVSREKKERFSLILESASTNQTSMYLCASSWRGPMTPQHFGDGTRLSIL.